The 31 T cell receptor beta chains given below trace back to one sample, sequenced in a study of neurological immune-mediated disorders (dated by TCRdb to between 2018 and 2021). Library preparation used 5' RACE. The instrument given in TCRdb is Illumina HiSeq 2500. TCRdb passed the public sequencing reads through fastp at Q25 and MiXCR, retaining productive beta sequences. Each CDR3 protein appears once, grouped with its most common genes and DNA. In this sample the table shows approximately 50,000 distinct CDR3 sequences, 10% of which occur a single time. The ten largest clonotypes hold roughly 5% of the sample. The sequencing sample was made of PBMCs. The receptor set was obtained from an older man with HTLV-1-associated myelopathy (HAM/TSP).

This clonotype was seen repeatedly, ten times or more. J is TRBJ2-7 and V is TRBV5-1; 10 nucleotides match TRBD2. This CDR3 is 17 amino acids long. Trimming cost V 4 bases and J 4 bases; bases outside gene matches: 14. From germline, CDR1 is SGHRS and CDR2 YFSETQ. The CDR3 reads CASSLQGIAGGLYEQYF. Here the CDR3 DNA reads TGCGCCAGCAGCCTACAGGGAATAGCGGGAGGACTATACGAGCAGTACTTC.

This clonotype occurred many times. The chain employs TRBV15 and TRBJ2-1; 7 bases line up with TRBD2. V gave up 3 bases and J gave up 5 bases; unmatched junction bases: 13. CDR3 length equals 17 residues. Germline-derived CDR1 and CDR2 are LNHNV and YYDKDF (reference sequence). CDR3 nucleotide sequence: TGTGCCACCAGCAGGGGCCCCTCTAGCGGAGTACACAATGAGCAGTTCTTC. It translates to CATSRGPSSGVHNEQFF.

In its sample, this clonotype was seen many times. The CDR3 nucleotides read TGTGCCAGCAGCTCCCTCCTCTGGGGCTACTATGGCTACACCTTC. Protein sequence: CASSSLLWGYYGYTF. The genes are TRBV7-9 and TRBJ1-2, with D possibly matching TRBD1 (5 bases). V lost 4 bases and J lost 3, with 15 bases in between. Germline V gene sequence: CDR1 SEHNR, CDR2 FQNEAQ (reference sequence). This CDR3 is 15 amino acids long.

This clonotype showed up many times. This chain links TRBV5-5 with TRBJ2-3; D remains ambiguous. Germline V CDR1 and CDR2: SGHKS, YYEKEE (reference sequence). The CDR3 consists of 12 residues. V was clipped by 4 bases and J by 2 bases, with 5 bases between them. The CDR3 nucleotides are TGTGCCAGCAGCCCGACCACAGATACGCAGTATTTT. Residues: CASSPTTDTQYF.

This clonotype was seen repeatedly, ten times or more. V usage is TRBV5-1 and J usage is TRBJ2-5, with D possibly TRBD1 on 6 matching bases. V lost 3 bases, J lost 3 bases, and 12 bases lay in between. The V gene's germline CDR1 is SGHRS and CDR2 YFSETQ. This CDR3 contains 14 residues. CDR3: CASSYRAREETQYF. CDR3 in DNA: TGCGCCAGCAGCTACAGGGCTAGGGAAGAGACCCAGTACTTC.

On this clonotype itself: A clone one base away is much larger, so this may be a read error. The gene calls are TRBV6-1 and TRBJ1-1; D is unclear. The CDR3 is made up of 15 amino acids. Per germline, CDR1 MNHNS and CDR2 SASEGT. CDR3 sequence: CVSKSRRVLDTEAFF. As DNA, the CDR3 is TGTGTCAGCAAGTCCCGACGGGTTTTGGACACTGAAGCTTTCTTT.

This clonotype was recorded many times. The chain uses TRBV20-1 and TRBJ2-7, with D perhaps matching TRBD1 or TRBD2 (6 bases each). Trimming cost V 6 bases and J 2 bases, with 20 bases left between them. Germline lookup yields CDR1 DFQATT and CDR2 SNEGSKA (reference sequence). The CDR3 is made up of 15 amino acids. In DNA form, the CDR3 reads TGCAGTGCCCCCGATATCGGGGGCCGCCCCTACGAGCAGTACTTC. The encoded protein is CSAPDIGGRPYEQYF.

This clonotype was counted many times. The chain's CDR3 is CASSLLDSTMAGELFF. In DNA, the CDR3 is TGTGCCAGCAGCTTACTAGACAGCACTATGGCCGGGGAGCTGTTTTTT. V usage is TRBV6-5 and J usage is TRBJ2-2, with D perhaps assigned TRBD1 or TRBD2 (5 bases each). The CDR3 has 16 amino acids. Germline V gene lookup returns CDR1 MNHEY and CDR2 SVGAGI. V shed 6 bases and J shed 6 bases, with 20 bases lying between them.

This clonotype was seen many times. The chain recombines TRBV18 with TRBJ2-7, with D tentatively TRBD1 (5 bases). Between the trimmed V and J ends, which lost 6 bases and 3 bases, there was a span of 12 bases. Germline CDR1 KGHSH, CDR2 LQKENI. The CDR3 covers 13 residues. CDR3 DNA: TGTGCCAGCTCGGGGCTTCAGGGCTACGAGCAGTACTTC. It translates to CASSGLQGYEQYF.

This clonotype came up a few times. The genes are TRBV4-3 and TRBJ1-1, with TRBD1 identical over 8 bases. The CDR3 totals 15 residues. The V gene end was trimmed by 3 bases and the J gene end by 6 bases; junction bases not matched to a gene: 9. Germline V gene sequence: CDR1 LGHNA, CDR2 YSLEER. The CDR3 DNA follows: TGCGCCAGCAGCCAGGAAGGACAGGGTTCGGCTGAAGCTTTCTTT. Its translation: CASSQEGQGSAEAFF.

This clonotype was found many times. The V gene is TRBV24-1, the J gene TRBJ2-7; 7 bases agree with TRBD1. From germline, CDR1 is KGHDR and CDR2 SFDVKD. V lost 7 bases and J lost 5; bases outside the gene matches: 7. The CDR3 consists of 13 residues. The CDR3 sequence is CATRRTGRDEQYF. The DNA of the CDR3 is TGTGCCACCAGGCGGACAGGTAGGGACGAGCAGTACTTC.

This clonotype was observed many times. The chain recombines TRBV12-3 or TRBV12-4 with TRBJ2-5; the D gene is possibly TRBD1 (6 bases). The CDR3 is 14 residues long. V was clipped by 5 bases and J by 3 bases, with 13 bases between them. DNA of the CDR3: TGTGCCAGCAGTCCGCCTGGACAGAAAGAGACCCAGTACTTC. Its translation is CASSPPGQKETQYF.

The chain combines TRBV10-1 with TRBJ2-1; 9 nucleotides agree with TRBD2. CDR1 and CDR2 (germline): WNHNN, SYGVQD (reference sequence). V shed 3 bases and J 9 bases; nucleotides not matched to a gene: 9. The CDR3 runs to 15 residues. CDR3 in amino acids: CASSEGSGSLSEQFF. CDR3 sequence (DNA): TGCGCCAGCAGTGAAGGTAGCGGGAGCTTAAGTGAGCAGTTCTTC.

This clonotype has a count of ten or more. The V and J genes are TRBV5-1 and TRBJ2-1; 12 nucleotides agree with TRBD2. In germline, CDR1 is SGHRS, CDR2 YFSETQ. The CDR3 is 14 amino acids. V gave up 7 bases and J gave up 10 bases; unmatched junction bases: 9. The CDR3 region has the DNA TGCGCCAGCGGCCTAGCGGGAGGGCCCGGGGAGCAGTTCTTC. Translated: CASGLAGGPGEQFF.

This clonotype was detected a few times. The chain employs TRBV4-3 and TRBJ2-5; no reliable D call. Deletions cut 1 base from V and 0 bases from J, with 6 bases between. The germline V gene encodes CDR1 LGHNA and CDR2 YSLEER. CDR3 length: 14 residues. CDR3 coding DNA: TGCGCCAGCAGCCAAGTGTCTGACCAAGAGACCCAGTACTTC. Amino acid sequence: CASSQVSDQETQYF.

The table lists this clonotype with many counts. The V call is TRBV20-1, the J call TRBJ2-3; D gene ambiguous. Germline V lookup: CDR1 DFQATT, CDR2 SNEGSKA (reference sequence). Trimming shortened V by 2 bases and J by 0 bases, and 6 bases separated the two germline ends. The CDR3 is 13 residues long. CDR3 coding DNA: TGCAGTGCTAGAACTACTAGCACAGATACGCAGTATTTT. Translated: CSARTTSTDTQYF.

J is TRBJ2-1 and V is TRBV11-2, with TRBD2 matching over 7 bases. The CDR3 totals 15 residues. The junction had 14 bases not matched to a gene; V was cut back by 9 bases and J by 6 bases. CDR1 is SGHAT, CDR2 FQNNGV, per germline. This chain's CDR3 is CASLVAGVGSNEQFF. CDR3 bases: TGTGCCAGTCTCGTGGCGGGAGTGGGTAGCAATGAGCAGTTCTTC.

This clonotype was detected ten times or more. The J gene is TRBJ2-2, the V gene TRBV6-2 or TRBV6-3; 9 bases are shared with TRBD2. Germline V gene sequence: CDR1 MNHEY, CDR2 SVGEGT. V lost 0 bases, J lost 6 bases, and 11 bases stayed unmatched. The CDR3 length is 18 residues. The CDR3 spells CASSYSTSVAGAPGELFF. The CDR3 DNA sequence: TGTGCCAGCAGTTACTCGACGAGCGTAGCGGGAGCCCCCGGGGAGCTGTTTTTT.

This clonotype was counted ten times or more. The chain links TRBV7-2 to TRBJ2-7; D not certain. The germline gives CDR1 SGHTA, CDR2 FQGNSA. The CDR3 is made up of 16 amino acids. Trimming took off 1 base at V and 2 bases at J, with 15 bases between the two ends. The CDR3 nucleotides are TGTGCCAGCAGCTTAGGTCGGGCAACCTTACCCTACGAGCAGTACTTC. Its translation is CASSLGRATLPYEQYF.

The table lists this clonotype with many counts. V is TRBV5-1 and J is TRBJ2-2; D remains ambiguous. The CDR3 extends over 15 amino acids. V was shortened by 4 bases and J by 4 bases, with 14 bases between the two germline ends. Germline CDR1 and CDR2: SGHRS and YFSETQ. CDR3 DNA: TGCGCCAGCAGCCTATGGACGGTGGGCACCGGGGAGCTGTTTTTT. This codes for CASSLWTVGTGELFF.

This clonotype was found many times. The chain is built from TRBV10-3 and TRBJ2-7; no definite D call. The CDR3 extends over 11 amino acids. Germline loops: CDR1 ENHRY, CDR2 SYGVKD. V lost 6 bases to trimming and J lost 5 bases, with 8 bases between them. CDR3 nucleotide sequence: TGTGCCATCAGCGGGCAGAACGAGCAGTACTTC. Protein product: CAISGQNEQYF.

The V and J genes are TRBV20-1 and TRBJ1-1, with D possibly TRBD1 on 5 matching bases. The germline CDR1 and CDR2 sequences are DFQATT and SNEGSKA (reference sequence). V gave up 2 bases and J gave up 3 bases, with 13 bases separating them. The CDR3 length is 14 residues. The CDR3 region is CSARPPTGYTEAFF. CDR3 in DNA: TGCAGTGCTAGACCACCCACAGGTTACACTGAAGCTTTCTTT.

Details on this clonotype: This could be a read error, since a much larger clone is one nucleotide away. V gene TRBV7-9 combines with J gene TRBJ2-7; 9 bases align to TRBD2. Germline values: CDR1 SEHNR, CDR2 FQNEAQ (reference sequence). This CDR3 is built from 17 residues. V trimming: 4 bases; J trimming: 2 bases; junction bases outside the gene matches: 12. In DNA form, the CDR3 reads TGTGCCAGCAGCTCATACTGGACTAGCGAGACCGCCTACGAGCAGTACTTC. Translating gives CASSSYWTSETAYEQYF. Combining the CDR3 with reference TRBV7-9 and TRBJ2-7 gives the whole variable domain DTGVSQNPRHKITKRGQNVTFRCDPISEHNRLYWYRQTLGQGPEFLTYFQNEAQLEKSRLLSDRFSAERPKGSFSTLEIQRTEQGDSAMYLCASSSYWTSETAYEQYFGPGTRLTVT.

This clonotype was counted between two and nine times. The chain links TRBV7-9 to TRBJ1-5; maybe TRBD1 (5 bases). Per the germline V gene, CDR1 is SEHNR and CDR2 is FQNEAQ (reference sequence). The CDR3 loop spans 12 amino acids. V lost 2 bases and J lost 10, with 9 bases in between. The CDR3 spells CASSLNRGPQHF. CDR3 sequence (DNA): TGTGCCAGCAGCTTAAATCGGGGCCCCCAGCATTTT.

This clonotype was found many times. The rearrangement links TRBV5-1 to TRBJ2-1, with TRBD2 as a possible D gene (7 bases). V gave up 10 bases and J gave up 0 bases, with 20 bases separating them. The length of the CDR3 is 16 residues. Per germline, CDR1 SGHRS and CDR2 YFSETQ. The CDR3 bases are TGCGCCTCCGGGGGGCCCCACGCGAGCTCCTACAATGAGCAGTTCTTC. It yields the protein CASGGPHASSYNEQFF. Combining the CDR3 with reference TRBV5-1 and TRBJ2-1 gives the whole variable domain KAGVTQTPRYLIKTRGQQVTLSCSPISGHRSVSWYQQTPGQGLQFLFEYFSETQRNKGNFPGRFSGRQFSNSRSEMNVSTLELGDSALYLCASGGPHASSYNEQFFGPGTRLTVL.

Concerning this clonotype itself: It may be a read error: a sequence one base away is much more abundant. The chain recombines TRBV12-3 or TRBV12-4 with TRBJ2-2; D is ambiguous. The length of the CDR3 is 13 residues. Trimming took 5 bases from V and 4 from J, leaving 8 bases between them. The CDR3 protein is CASSHLITGELFF. The CDR3 nucleotides are TGTGCCAGCAGTCACCTTATCACCGGGGAGCTGTTTTTT.

This clonotype was counted many times. The chain couples TRBV6-5 to TRBJ2-7, with 10 bases identical to TRBD1. The germline V gene encodes CDR1 MNHEY and CDR2 SVGAGI. The junction had 3 bases not matched to a gene; V was cut back by 6 bases and J by 4 bases. There are 13 residues in the CDR3. The CDR3 region has the DNA TGTGCCAGCAGGTGGACAGGGGGTTACGAGCAGTACTTC. Its translation: CASRWTGGYEQYF.

V gene TRBV5-1 combines with J gene TRBJ1-1; the D gene is possibly TRBD1 (6 bases). The CDR3 has 17 residues. Germline V gene lookup returns CDR1 SGHRS and CDR2 YFSETQ. V lost 1 base to trimming and J lost 7 bases, with 23 bases between them. CDR3 bases: TGCGCCAGCAGCTTGAGGGGGGGCGCAGGTAGGGCCAATGAAGCTTTCTTT. It codes for CASSLRGGAGRANEAFF.

To note about this clonotype: Germline is not matched at one junction end, which may reflect a read error. The chain has TRBV7-9 and TRBJ2-5, with D unclear. Germline-derived CDR1 and CDR2 are SEHNR and FQNEAQ (reference sequence). CDR3 length: 12 residues. The CDR3 DNA sequence: TGTGCCAGCAGTCTGACCGAAGAGACCCAGCACTTC. As protein: CASSLTEETQHF. Filled out from reference TRBV7-9 and TRBJ2-5, the complete variable domain reads DTGVSQNPRHKITKRGQNVTFRCDPISEHNRLYWYRQTLGQGPEFLTYFQNEAQLEKSRLLSDRFSAERPKGSFSTLEIQRTEQGDSAMYLCASSLTEETQHFGPGTRLLVL.

This clonotype appeared many times. V gene TRBV29-1 combines with J gene TRBJ2-7; D gene ambiguous. The germline gives CDR1 SQVTM, CDR2 ANQGSEA. With 4 bases removed from V and 3 bases from J, the gap between germline ends came to 10 bases. The CDR3 is 12 residues long. CDR3 region: CSVASAGYEQYF. In nucleotides, the CDR3 is TGCAGCGTTGCCAGCGCCGGCTACGAGCAGTACTTC.

This clonotype was seen many times. The chain couples TRBV18 to TRBJ2-5, with D tentatively TRBD1 (5 bases). The CDR3 covers 14 residues. Trimming cost V 4 bases and J 4 bases, with 13 bases left between them. Germline CDR1 and CDR2: KGHSH and LQKENI. CDR3 protein: CASSHLQDGETQYF. Written as DNA, the CDR3 is TGTGCCAGCTCACACCTACAGGATGGAGAGACCCAGTACTTC.